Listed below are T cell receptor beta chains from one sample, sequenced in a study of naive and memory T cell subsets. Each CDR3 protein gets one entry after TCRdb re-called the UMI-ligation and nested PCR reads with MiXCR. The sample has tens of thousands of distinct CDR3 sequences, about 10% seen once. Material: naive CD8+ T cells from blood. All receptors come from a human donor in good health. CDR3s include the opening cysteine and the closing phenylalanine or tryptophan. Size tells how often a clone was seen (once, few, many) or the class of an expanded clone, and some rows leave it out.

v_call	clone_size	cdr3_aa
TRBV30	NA	CAWSVQTGHFYGYTF
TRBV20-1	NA	CSARDRGAYNEQFF
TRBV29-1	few	CSVEEASANTGELFF
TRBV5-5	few	CASSLDSVDTEAFF
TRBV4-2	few	CASSQELLQAQYF
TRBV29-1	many	CSVSVGSNQPQHF
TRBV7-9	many	CASSLEPPQDRSYTGELFF
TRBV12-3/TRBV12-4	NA	CASSVGAGNTIYF
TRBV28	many	CASRFGPGWGAGNTIYF
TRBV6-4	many	CASSVSGSLNTEAFF
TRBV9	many	CASSVSSGSTGELFF
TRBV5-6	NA	CASSLGSTGELFF
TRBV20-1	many	CSAWGRGTYNEQFF
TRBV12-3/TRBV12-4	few	CASTTSISQGLAGRNEQFF
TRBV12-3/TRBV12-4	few	CASSRGLALYNEQFF
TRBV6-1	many	CASIGYGLAGHNEQFF
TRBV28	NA	CASSLATRAEAFF
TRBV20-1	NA	CSAVKRGGGTGELFF
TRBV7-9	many	CASSSGGTSGYEQYF
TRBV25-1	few	CASSVRLAGFGNEQFF
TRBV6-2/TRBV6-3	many	CASRKSLGSYNEQFF
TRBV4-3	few	CASSLRRSTEAFF
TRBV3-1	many	CASSQVERAPDYEQYF
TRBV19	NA	CASSIKAGAREQFF
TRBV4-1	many	CASSPLTSGRIEQFF
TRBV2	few	CATRLGLDTQYF
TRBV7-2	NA	CASSDTSGSINEQFF
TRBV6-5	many	CASSSTSGSHEQYF
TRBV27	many	CASSLFRPPGETQYF
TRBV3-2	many	CASSQEAYLRETQYF
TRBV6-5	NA	CASSLSGTSVSYNEQFF
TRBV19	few	CASTMTGLAGGNEQFF
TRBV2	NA	CASIPGTWEQFF
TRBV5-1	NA	CASSESSGRATDTQYF
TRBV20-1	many	CSASAWTDAYEQYF
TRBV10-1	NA	CASSENTGELFF
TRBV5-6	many	CASSSSTDTQYF
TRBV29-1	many	CSTLGSPYEQFF
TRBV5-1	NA	CASSRDLVAGARNDEQFF
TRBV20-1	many	CSANRDGENEQFF